This T cell receptor (beta chain) was captured in a study of T cell responses to AZD1222 COVID-19 vaccine. The CDR3 is made up of 15 amino acids. V lost 0 bases to trimming and J lost 3 bases, with 10 bases between them. Per the germline V gene, CDR1 is LGHDT and CDR2 is YNNKEL (reference sequence). This table comes from immunoSEQ multiplex PCR, and its TCRdb copy is limited to in-frame clones, with some not included. The table lists about 85,000 clones, 85% to 90% of them singletons. V and J are TRBV3-1 (or the pseudogene TRBV3-2) and TRBJ2-3, with D perhaps matching TRBD2 (6 bases). The receptor was isolated from an adult in good health. The input for sequencing was peripheral blood, taken on day 0 of AZD1222 vaccination. CDR3 in amino acids: CASSQDWGDTDTQYF. The CDR3 DNA follows: TGTGCCAGCAGCCAAGATTGGGGGGATACAGATACGCAGTATTTT.